These 21 T cell receptor beta chains share one sample of origin, sequenced in a study of cytomegalovirus exposure and HLA in healthy donors. The study ran its PCR with 60 Vbeta and 13 Jbeta primers. TCRdb's table, derived via immunoSEQ multiplex PCR, lists solely in-frame clones and lacks some. The sample yields about 200,000 clones, about three quarters seen once. The sample taken for sequencing was PBMCs. The receptors come from a woman aged 25 to 39 in good health and CMV-seropositive.

This clone was detected a few times. This rearrangement joins TRBV4-2 to TRBJ1-1; D uncertain. The germline V gene has CDR1 LGHNA and CDR2 YNFKEQ. Trimming took 4 bases from V and 1 from J, leaving 19 bases between them. This CDR3 comprises 17 residues. CDR3 region: CASSPSLGSHSNTEAFF. CDR3 coding DNA: TGTGCCAGCAGCCCAAGCCTTGGTTCTCACTCGAACACTGAAGCTTTCTTT.

The chain recombines TRBV9 with TRBJ2-5; 11 nucleotides line up with TRBD2. V lost 4 bases and J lost 5; bases outside the gene matches: 7. The CDR3 covers 15 residues. Germline lookup yields CDR1 SGDLS and CDR2 YYNGEE. Written as DNA, the CDR3 is TGTGCCAGCAGCCTCGGGACTAGCGGTCCGGAGACCCAGTACTTC. This encodes CASSLGTSGPETQYF.

Only a few counts were recorded for this clone. The chain uses TRBV5-5 and TRBJ2-7, with D maybe TRBD2 (6 bases). The CDR3 totals 12 residues. V was cut by 2 bases and J by 6 bases, with 9 bases left in between. Germline CDR1 reads SGHKS; CDR2 reads YYEKEE (reference sequence). The CDR3 protein is CASSFGLIEQYF. The CDR3 region has the DNA TGTGCCAGCAGCTTTGGACTAATCGAGCAGTACTTC.

The chain links TRBV29-1 to TRBJ2-3, with TRBD1 matching over 8 bases. J gave up 4 bases and V 5 bases, and 8 bases lay outside the gene matches. CDR3 length equals 14 residues. Germline-derived CDR1 and CDR2 are SQVTM and ANQGSEA. The CDR3 protein is CSVLPTGGPDTQYF. The CDR3 region has the DNA TGCAGCGTTTTGCCAACAGGGGGTCCAGATACGCAGTATTTT.

V and J are TRBV29-1 and TRBJ1-4, with TRBD1 matching 7 bases. Losses at the gene ends were 7 bases for V and 8 bases for J; bases not matched to a gene: 13. The CDR3 loop spans 14 amino acids. The V gene's germline CDR1 is SQVTM and CDR2 ANQGSEA. CDR3: CSALQRQGGEKLFF. Here the CDR3 DNA reads TGCAGCGCCCTCCAAAGACAGGGTGGGGAAAAACTGTTTTTT.

The gene calls are TRBV5-1 and TRBJ1-4; 9 bases are shared with TRBD1. The germline CDR1 and CDR2 sequences are SGHRS and YFSETQ. The junction had 11 bases not matched to a gene; V was cut back by 4 bases and J by 10 bases. The CDR3 is 15 amino acids. Written as DNA, the CDR3 is TGCGCCAGCAGCCGCACGGGACAGGGAGGGGGAAAACTGTTTTTT. Translated, it gives CASSRTGQGGGKLFF.

This chain uses TRBV28 with TRBJ2-6; D is unclear. Germline V gene sequence: CDR1 MDHEN, CDR2 SYDVKM. The CDR3 runs to 16 residues. The germline V and J ends were trimmed by 4 bases and 3 bases, with 13 bases remaining between them. CDR3 bases: TGTGCCAGCAGTTCCCCCCGATCGGGTGGGGCCAACGTCCTGACTTTC. Protein: CASSSPRSGGANVLTF.

The chain has TRBV29-1 and TRBJ2-7; 8 positions match TRBD2. Unmatched junction bases numbered 11, after V lost 0 bases and J lost 4 bases. Looked up from germline, CDR1 is SQVTM and CDR2 is ANQGSEA. The CDR3 has 16 residues. The CDR3 DNA sequence: TGCAGCGTTGAAGATACCACAAGCGGGAGTGGGTACGAGCAGTACTTC. It codes for CSVEDTTSGSGYEQYF.

The genes are TRBV5-1 and TRBJ2-5, with a possible D match to TRBD2 (7 bases). Germline lookup yields CDR1 SGHRS and CDR2 YFSETQ. V was trimmed by 4 bases and J by 5 bases, leaving 12 bases between them. CDR3 length equals 13 residues. CDR3 residues: CASSGGARETQYF. The DNA of the CDR3 is TGCGCCAGCAGCGGGGGGGCCAGGGAGACCCAGTACTTC.

The V and J genes are TRBV7-6 and TRBJ2-2, with 9 bases lining up with TRBD1. The CDR3 is 15 residues long. Germline values: CDR1 SGHVS, CDR2 FNYEAQ. V lost 4 bases to trimming and J lost 4 bases; unmatched junction nucleotides: 4. This CDR3 reads CASSSGTGLTGELFF. The CDR3 region has the DNA TGTGCCAGCAGCTCGGGGACAGGGCTCACCGGGGAGCTGTTTTTT.

The chain uses TRBV7-6 and TRBJ2-5; D is perhaps TRBD1 (5 bases). The V end lost 1 base, the J end lost 0 bases, and 9 bases lay between the germline ends. Per germline, CDR1 SGHVS and CDR2 FNYEAQ. The length of the CDR3 is 15 residues. CDR3 residues: CASSLGPDNQETQYF. Written as DNA, the CDR3 is TGTGCCAGCAGCTTAGGTCCGGACAACCAAGAGACCCAGTACTTC.

This clone appeared a single time. Other DNA sequences in this sample translate to the same CDR3. The J gene is TRBJ1-2, the V gene TRBV5-1; D unresolved. Trimming took off 0 bases at V and 2 bases at J, with 5 bases between the two ends. Looked up from germline, CDR1 is SGHRS and CDR2 is YFSETQ. This CDR3 is built from 13 residues. CDR3 protein: CASSLAANYGYTF. The CDR3 nucleotides are TGCGCCAGCAGCTTGGCCGCGAACTATGGCTACACCTTC.

The rearrangement links TRBV4-2 to TRBJ2-7; 7 bases agree with TRBD1. The junction had 3 bases not matched to a gene; V was cut back by 4 bases and J by 6 bases. Germline CDR1 LGHNA, CDR2 YNFKEQ. The CDR3 runs 12 residues. The CDR3 loop reads CASSRGGGEQYF. The CDR3 nucleotides are TGTGCCAGCAGCCGAGGGGGCGGCGAGCAGTACTTC.

The rearrangement joins TRBV4-3 to TRBJ2-3; possible D gene TRBD1, 6 bases. In germline, CDR1 is LGHNA, CDR2 YSLEER. Trimming removed 0 bases from V and 4 bases from J, with 17 bases in between. The CDR3 runs to 17 residues. The CDR3 reads CASSQDLGQGRADTQYF. Written as DNA, the CDR3 is TGCGCCAGCAGCCAAGATCTCGGTCAGGGGCGGGCAGATACGCAGTATTTT.

This clone was detected only a few times. This chain uses TRBV12-2 with TRBJ2-7; TRBD2, as called in the table, went unchecked against the DNA. TRBV12-2 is flagged as a pseudogene. The CDR3 is made up of 11 amino acids. The CDR3 spells CASRFLYEQYF. The CDR3 bases are TGTGCAAGTCGCTTTTTATACGAGCAGTACTTC.

The chain links TRBV5-4 to TRBJ2-5, with D tentatively TRBD1 (5 bases). The CDR3 is made up of 15 amino acids. The germline V gene has CDR1 SGHNT and CDR2 YYREEE (reference sequence). V lost 1 base to trimming and J lost 4 bases, with 14 bases between them. CDR3 DNA: TGTGCCAGCAGCTTGAGCCCGGACAATAGAGAGACCCAGTACTTC. Encoded protein: CASSLSPDNRETQYF. Combining the CDR3 with reference TRBV5-4 and TRBJ2-5 gives the whole variable domain ETGVTQSPTHLIKTRGQQVTLRCSSQSGHNTVSWYQQALGQGPQFIFQYYREEENGRGNFPPRFSGLQFPNYSSELNVNALELDDSALYLCASSLSPDNRETQYFGPGTRLLVL.

This sequence joins TRBV10-3 and TRBJ2-3; 8 bases agree with TRBD2. Per germline, CDR1 ENHRY and CDR2 SYGVKD. The CDR3 runs to 19 residues. The trim removed 3 bases at V and 2 bases at J, leaving 16 bases unmatched. This CDR3 reads CAISDNSGTRSYPTDTQYF. The CDR3 bases are TGTGCCATCAGTGACAATAGCGGGACCCGCTCATATCCCACAGATACGCAGTATTTT.

This clone came up once. The junction departs from germline at one end; a sequencing error may be responsible. The CDR3 DNA reads TGTGCCAGCAGCTTACAGGGGATGAACACTGGAGCTTTCTTT. Residues: CASSLQGMNTGAFF. This sequence joins TRBV7-9 and TRBJ1-1; a possible D gene is TRBD1 (6 bases). Germline V gives CDR1 SEHNR, CDR2 FQNEAQ (reference sequence). The CDR3 extends over 14 amino acids.

The rearrangement links TRBV4-3 to TRBJ1-1; 10 bases fit TRBD1. V was pared by 2 bases and J by 1 base, with 7 bases of the junction left unmatched. Germline CDR1 and CDR2: LGHNA and YSLEER. CDR3 length: 17 residues. For the CDR3, the DNA is TGCGCCAGCAGCCAATTTCCGGGACAGGGGTCGAACACTGAAGCTTTCTTT. It codes for CASSQFPGQGSNTEAFF.

The chain links TRBV19 to TRBJ1-5; D not certain. The germline V gene has CDR1 LNHDA and CDR2 SQIVND (reference sequence). V lost 8 bases to trimming and J lost 4 bases, with 12 bases between them. The CDR3 length is 13 residues. CDR3 region: CASSIERNQPQHF. CDR3 DNA: TGTGCCAGTTCGATTGAGAGGAATCAGCCCCAGCATTTT.

The gene calls are TRBV28 and TRBJ2-2, with TRBD1 identical over 11 bases. The germline V gene encodes CDR1 MDHEN and CDR2 SYDVKM. Germline trimming cut 5 bases from V and 6 bases from J; bases unmatched to any gene: 8. The length of the CDR3 is 16 residues. The CDR3 DNA reads as TGTGCCAGCAGTCCCTCCGGGACAGGGGGGTCCGGGGAGCTGTTTTTT. Its translation: CASSPSGTGGSGELFF.